The 16 T cell receptor beta chains below all came from one sample that was sequenced in a study of T-cell memory formation after mild COVID-19. Each CDR3 protein gets one entry after TCRdb re-called the 5' RACE reads with MiXCR. Among about 340,000 distinct CDR3 sequences listed, 10% to 15% were seen once. Sequenced input: PBMCs or a T cell subset sorted from them (not recorded which). These receptors were taken from a man younger than 30 who had mild COVID-19 (a few samples of this study predate the infection). Cell type and time point are not known.

The chain carries TRBV10-2 and TRBJ2-5; TRBD2 is a possible D gene (7 bases). V shed 9 bases and J shed 5 bases, with 19 bases lying between them. This CDR3 region has 14 residues. Germline CDR1 reads WSHSY; CDR2 reads SAAADI. The DNA of the CDR3 is TGCGCCAGTGAATTCGGCGGGGGCGGGGAGACCCAGTACTTC. This encodes CASEFGGGGETQYF.

V and J are TRBV12-3 or TRBV12-4 and TRBJ2-7; D is possibly TRBD1 (6 bases). The CDR3 runs to 14 residues. Trimming pared 2 bases from V and 3 bases from J, leaving 11 bases between. The CDR3 loop reads CASSLRGNDYEQYF. The DNA of the CDR3 is TGTGCCAGCAGTTTAAGGGGGAACGACTACGAGCAGTACTTC.

In this sample, this clonotype turned up many times. An end of the junction differs from the germline gene, which may be a read error. V gene TRBV12-3 or TRBV12-4 combines with J gene TRBJ2-2; 12 nucleotides line up with TRBD2. The CDR3 runs to 15 residues. CDR3 sequence: CASSLGLAGTGELFF. CDR3 in DNA: TGTGCCAGCAGCTTAGGACTAGCGGGGACCGGGGAGCTGTTTTTT.

This clonotype was detected many times. The V and J genes are TRBV5-1 and TRBJ2-3; 7 bases align to TRBD2. Looked up from germline, CDR1 is SGHRS and CDR2 is YFSETQ. V shed 3 bases, J shed 4 bases, and the junction held 5 bases outside the gene matches. The CDR3 runs 14 residues. CDR3 sequence: CASSSSGGSDTQYF. In DNA, the CDR3 is TGCGCCAGCAGCTCCTCGGGGGGTTCAGATACGCAGTATTTT.

The chain joins TRBV12-3 or TRBV12-4 to TRBJ1-4, with TRBD1 matching over 12 bases. V lost 5 bases and J lost 8; bases outside the gene matches: 18. The CDR3 is 19 amino acids. The CDR3 DNA reads TGTGCCAGCAGTCCGCCGCCGGGACAGGGGGCAAAGGCAGCAGAAAAACTGTTTTTT. This gives the protein CASSPPPGQGAKAAEKLFF.

This clonotype was picked up a small number of times. The V and J genes are TRBV5-1 and TRBJ1-6, with D unclear. Trimming cost V 0 bases and J 7 bases, with 11 bases left between them. Germline CDR1 is SGHRS and CDR2 is YFSETQ. This CDR3 contains 15 residues. The CDR3: CASSLDSIPNSPLHF. In DNA form, the CDR3 reads TGCGCCAGCAGCTTGGACAGCATCCCGAATTCACCCCTCCACTTT.

The genes are TRBV18 and TRBJ2-7, with no clear D. V was pared by 5 bases and J by 4 bases, with 9 bases between. CDR1 KGHSH and CDR2 LQKENI come from the germline V gene. The CDR3 sequence is 12 residues long. The CDR3 loop reads CASSEARYEQYV. The DNA of the CDR3 is TGTGCCAGCTCAGAAGCGCGGTACGAGCAGTACGTC.

The V and J genes are TRBV2 and TRBJ1-2, with D uncertain. V lost 4 bases and J lost 5, with 8 bases in between. The CDR3 spans 12 residues. Germline V gene sequence: CDR1 SNHLY, CDR2 FYNNEI. The CDR3 sequence: CASSASGYGYTF. The CDR3 nucleotides are TGTGCCAGCAGTGCTTCCGGGTATGGCTACACCTTC.

The chain joins TRBV5-1 to TRBJ2-5; the D gene could be TRBD1 or TRBD2 (5 bases each). With 4 bases removed from V and 7 bases from J, the gap between germline ends came to 14 bases. CDR1 and CDR2 from the germline V gene are SGHRS and YFSETQ. There are 13 residues in the CDR3. CDR3 loop: CASSHRDPWTQYF. For the CDR3, the DNA is TGCGCCAGCAGCCACCGGGACCCCTGGACCCAGTACTTC. Using reference TRBV5-1 and TRBJ2-5 for the parts outside the CDR3, the full variable domain is KAGVTQTPRYLIKTRGQQVTLSCSPISGHRSVSWYQQTPGQGLQFLFEYFSETQRNKGNFPGRFSGRQFSNSRSEMNVSTLELGDSALYLCASSHRDPWTQYFGPGTRLLVL.

This clonotype has just a few counts. The chain is built from TRBV5-1 and TRBJ2-5, with D possibly matching TRBD2 (5 bases). The CDR3 sequence is 14 residues long. Trimming took off 6 bases at V and 0 bases at J, with 12 bases between the two ends. The germline CDR1 and CDR2 sequences are SGHRS and YFSETQ. CDR3 nucleotides: TGCGCCAGCAATCGCCGGGGAAACCAAGAGACCCAGTACTTC. This gives the protein CASNRRGNQETQYF.

In its sample, this clonotype was seen a few times. This rearrangement joins TRBV7-2 to TRBJ2-3; weak D call: TRBD2 (6 bases). With 5 bases removed from V and 1 base from J, the gap between germline ends came to 10 bases. The CDR3 length is 14 residues. Looked up from germline, CDR1 is SGHTA and CDR2 is FQGNSA. CDR3 region: CASSPQRGTDTQYF. CDR3 DNA sequence: TGTGCCAGCAGCCCCCAGCGGGGCACAGATACGCAGTATTTT.

This clonotype was detected only a few times. J is TRBJ2-5 and V is TRBV9, with D uncertain. CDR3 length: 15 residues. Trimming cost V 4 bases and J 5 bases, with 18 bases left between them. The germline V gene encodes CDR1 SGDLS and CDR2 YYNGEE. The CDR3 DNA reads as TGTGCCAGCAGCCCGTGGGCCGCCGCCGGGGAGACCCAGTACTTC. Protein: CASSPWAAAGETQYF.

This chain uses TRBV6-6 with TRBJ2-1, with D possibly being TRBD1 or TRBD2 (6 bases each). Germline CDR1 MNHNY, CDR2 SVGAGI (reference sequence). The CDR3 contains 14 residues. Deletions cut 2 bases from V and 7 bases from J, with 12 bases between. Here the CDR3 reads CASSYGGPGNEQFF. The CDR3, as DNA: TGTGCCAGCAGTTACGGGGGGCCGGGTAATGAGCAGTTCTTC.

The chain joins TRBV7-9 to TRBJ1-3; D is unclear. The CDR3 runs 13 residues. The germline V gene has CDR1 SEHNR and CDR2 FQNEAQ (reference sequence). Trimming removed 5 bases from V and 0 bases from J, with 5 bases in between. The CDR3 region has the DNA TGTGCCAGCAGCCCCTTCTCTGGAAACACCATATATTTT. It codes for CASSPFSGNTIYF. Full variable domain (remainder filled in from reference TRBV7-9 and TRBJ1-3): DTGVSQNPRHKITKRGQNVTFRCDPISEHNRLYWYRQTLGQGPEFLTYFQNEAQLEKSRLLSDRFSAERPKGSFSTLEIQRTEQGDSAMYLCASSPFSGNTIYFGEGSWLTVV.

The genes are TRBV7-8 and TRBJ1-5; 7 bases are shared with TRBD1. Germline V gene sequence: CDR1 SGHVS, CDR2 FQNEAQ. V lost 5 bases to trimming and J lost 0 bases; unmatched junction nucleotides: 7. The CDR3 is 16 amino acids. CDR3 region: CASSPQQGNSNQPQHF. For the CDR3, the DNA is TGTGCCAGCAGCCCTCAACAGGGGAATAGCAATCAGCCCCAGCATTTT.

This clonotype was picked up a small number of times. This chain joins TRBV6-6 and TRBJ1-1; no definite D call. CDR1 and CDR2 (germline): MNHNY, SVGAGI (reference sequence). Trimming took 5 bases from V and 2 from J, leaving 18 bases between them. This CDR3 is 16 amino acids long. CDR3 region: CASSLTGLDSNTEAFF. DNA of the CDR3: TGTGCCAGCAGTCTGACTGGATTGGATTCTAACACTGAAGCTTTCTTT.